Listed below are T cell receptor beta chains from one sample, sequenced in a study of OX40 agonist ivuxolimab in advanced cancers. Libraries were prepared by immunoSEQ multiplex PCR; TCRdb keeps only in-frame clonotypes and omits some of them. The sample carries about 30,000 clones, 65% to 75% recorded once. The source was CD4+ or CD8+ T cells sorted from blood, collected in a trial of the OX40 agonist ivuxolimab. These receptors were collected from an adult with an advanced solid tumor such as melanoma, head and neck, liver or kidney cancer. The CDR3 runs from the conserved cysteine through the conserved F or W.

j_gene	v_gene	CDR3aa
TRBJ2-2	TRBV5-1	CASSFGQTTGELFF
TRBJ1-1	TRBV28	CASSPPGAIEAFF
TRBJ2-3	TRBV7-9	CASTPWRNTDTQYF
TRBJ2-7	TRBV7-2	CASSRGGISYEQYF
TRBJ1-2	TRBV28	CASSSPGASNYGYTF
TRBJ2-5	TRBV5-6	CASSLARGGQETQYF
TRBJ1-2	TRBV7-9	CASSFYRGRGYTF
TRBJ2-3	TRBV2	CASSEGTSLNTQYF
TRBJ2-1	TRBV6-1	CASSVQGVGDEQFF
TRBJ1-1	TRBV6-6	CASSWNTEAFF
TRBJ2-1	TRBV6-6	CAGSSGGYNEQFF
TRBJ2-1	TRBV6-4	CASSFSGTAIYNEQFF
TRBJ1-1	TRBV6-1	CASRPGQGGGTEAFF
TRBJ1-5	TRBV10-3	CAIGSNNQPQHF
TRBJ2-3	TRBV19	CASSHPQGDTQYF
TRBJ2-1	TRBV6-6	CAVESSGTNQFF
TRBJ1-2	TRBV29-1	CSVELAGSGDYGYTF
TRBJ1-1	TRBV4-1	CASSFGTGMNTEAFF
TRBJ2-3	TRBV19	CASSEESPVADTQYF
TRBJ2-1	TRBV7-6	CASSTSSGAGEQFF
TRBJ1-1	TRBV2	CASSSLENTEAFF
.	TRBV27	CASSLKAGGASSSYEQYF
TRBJ1-5	TRBV5-8	CASSLRWGGQNQPQHF
TRBJ1-2	TRBV4-2	CASSQDRVYGYTF
TRBJ1-2	TRBV6-5	CASSGRDTINYGYTF
TRBJ2-7	TRBV15	CATSLGLSDYEQYF
TRBJ2-3	TRBV29-1	CSAGQSYTDTQYF
TRBJ2-5	TRBV2	CASRPSGGASETQYF
TRBJ2-2	TRBV5-5	CASRASGLNTGELFF
TRBJ2-2	TRBV19	CASSILDKNTGELFF
TRBJ2-1	TRBV2	CASMKGKGGQSHEQFF
TRBJ1-2	TRBV6-6	CASSQLGQSYGYTF
TRBJ2-5	TRBV6-1	CASNALNQETQYF
TRBJ2-1	TRBV19	CASSIGPIKAGGQDNEQFF
TRBJ1-1	TRBV4-1	CASSQPAAQANTEAFF
TRBJ1-1	TRBV7-8	CASSRMWGIRYTEAFF
TRBJ1-1	TRBV6-5	CASSYSEGIVFF
TRBJ2-1	TRBV7-9	CASSLGGSYNEQFF
TRBJ2-7	TRBV5-1	CASSLDEQYF
TRBJ2-1	TRBV29-1	CSLGLSYNEQFF
.	TRBV10-3	CAIRAGTSGVSYEQYF
TRBJ2-3	TRBV11-2	CASSLGFWRLSEADTQYF
TRBJ1-3	TRBV27	CASSLSGFGREGNTIYF
TRBJ1-3	TRBV30	CAWRRTGGLSGNTIYF
TRBJ1-2	TRBV5-6	CASSLSGGVTYGYTF
TRBJ1-1	TRBV6-4	CASSDPRFGAFF
TRBJ1-4	TRBV6-1	CASITAVGAAEKLFF
TRBJ2-5	TRBV4-1	CASSLGLAEETQYF